A selection of T cell receptor beta chains follows, all from one sample in a study of T-cell memory formation after mild COVID-19. Each CDR3 protein gets one entry after TCRdb re-called the 5' RACE reads with MiXCR. The data show some 330,000 distinct CDR3 sequences, about 21% seen once. Sample: PBMCs or a T cell subset sorted from them (not recorded which). Receptors were obtained from an adult woman who had mild COVID-19 (a few samples of this study predate the infection). Cell type and time point are not known. CDR3s include the opening cysteine and the closing phenylalanine or tryptophan.

V: TRBV6-2/TRBV6-3; CDR3: CASSYPKGGYTF
V: TRBV2; CDR3: CASSGGQGYGNTEAFF
V: TRBV25-1; CDR3: CASSPRSGVNYGYTF
V: TRBV20-1; CDR3: CSARGLAGGEQFF
V: TRBV12-3/TRBV12-4; CDR3: CASSDDLGHGYTF
V: TRBV11-3; CDR3: CASSLGGKTSNEQFF
V: TRBV4-2; CDR3: CASSQAGTGGRNTGELFF
V: TRBV12-3/TRBV12-4; CDR3: CASSPTGVGYEQYF
V: TRBV20-1; CDR3: CSAAFEGSNQPQHF
V: TRBV5-1; CDR3: CASRPSGRGASDTQYF
V: TRBV10-3; CDR3: CAISEWGGADRETQYF
V: TRBV12-3/TRBV12-4; CDR3: CASSLGGAGELFF
V: TRBV6-5; CDR3: CASSYSISGRPETQYF
V: TRBV27; CDR3: CASSLSRAWGTEAFF
V: TRBV11-2; CDR3: CASSFDRREDTQYF
V: TRBV6-2/TRBV6-3; CDR3: CASSSYGQGRNNEQFF
V: TRBV20-1; CDR3: CSAPSSYSQDREQFF
V: TRBV6-1; CDR3: CASSEGTGVIGEQFF